These T cell receptor beta chains were read from a single sample in a study of CXCR3-negative and CXCR3-positive naive CD8 T cells. TCRdb reprocessed the 5' RACE reads and reports one entry per CDR3 protein, with no DNA. The sample table sets out some 130,000 distinct CDR3 sequences. The sequenced sample consisted of naive CXCR3- CD8+ T cells from blood. Receptors originate from a human donor in good health. Some clones in this sample may be carry-over from other donors' samples. Each CDR3 is given with its conserved first and last residue.

v_call: TRBV28
cdr3_length: 15
j_call: TRBJ2-7
cdr3_aa: CASSLGAGTDYEQYF

v_call: TRBV7-9
cdr3_length: 16
j_call: TRBJ2-3
cdr3_aa: CASSLARGTDADTQYF

v_call: TRBV19
cdr3_length: 13
j_call: TRBJ2-5
cdr3_aa: CASSILTGETQYF

v_call: TRBV5-1
cdr3_length: 15
j_call: TRBJ2-7
cdr3_aa: CASSLTGTGGREQYF

v_call: TRBV13
cdr3_length: 15
j_call: TRBJ2-7
cdr3_aa: CASSFSGGAASEQYF

v_call: TRBV10-3
cdr3_length: 15
j_call: TRBJ2-1
cdr3_aa: CAISEKEGEGNEQFF

v_call: TRBV13
cdr3_length: 15
j_call: TRBJ2-1
cdr3_aa: CASSPGGSGSHEQFF

v_call: TRBV18
cdr3_length: 12
j_call: TRBJ2-5
cdr3_aa: CASSPPFETQYF

v_call: TRBV7-8
cdr3_length: 15
j_call: TRBJ1-5
cdr3_aa: CASSLATGAGQPQHF

v_call: TRBV18
cdr3_length: 19
j_call: TRBJ2-1
cdr3_aa: CASSPDPTSGLLSYNEQFF

v_call: TRBV28
cdr3_length: 13
j_call: TRBJ2-5
cdr3_aa: CASSPGQQETQYF

v_call: TRBV3-1
cdr3_length: 17
j_call: TRBJ2-1
cdr3_aa: CASSQATLSLAGVEQFF

v_call: TRBV28
cdr3_length: 11
j_call: TRBJ2-1
cdr3_aa: CASSLAGEQFF

v_call: TRBV5-5
cdr3_length: 15
j_call: TRBJ2-1
cdr3_aa: CASSLWQGSYNEQFF

v_call: TRBV7-9
cdr3_length: 15
j_call: TRBJ1-1
cdr3_aa: CASSLGRGVNTEAFF

v_call: TRBV10-2
cdr3_length: 13
j_call: TRBJ2-7
cdr3_aa: CASSQIGGYEQYF